This note documents a single T cell receptor beta chain sequence. The germline V and J ends were trimmed by 4 bases and 5 bases, with 9 bases remaining between them. Germline assignment: CDR1 SGHDT and CDR2 YYEEEE. CDR3 length: 12 amino acids. This sample was taken from a study of blood T cell repertoires in COVID-19. Study overall: Collection of acute and convalescent COVID-19 samples took place in the United States, Italy and Spain. Sources were T cells, B-cell-depleted T cells, or PBMCs; the material itself was cDNA or gDNA.

How the authors handled the data: Amplification of reference gene primers was used by the study to estimate nucleated cell counts. Here immunoSEQ multiplex PCR was the method, and the copy in TCRdb shows in-frame clones only, minus some. From that table come the V and J calls and clone size; the DNA was used to work out D and trimming. This sample carries around 110,000 clones, about 80% of them seen once, and the ten largest clones take approximately 16%. Sequenced material: peripheral blood. The rearrangement joins TRBV5-6 to TRBJ2-5; D remains unclear. The origin of this receptor is a man aged 55 to 70 with active or convalescent COVID-19. In DNA, the CDR3 is TGTGCCAGCAGCCCGGGTACGGAGACCCAGTACTTC. Translating gives CASSPGTETQYF.